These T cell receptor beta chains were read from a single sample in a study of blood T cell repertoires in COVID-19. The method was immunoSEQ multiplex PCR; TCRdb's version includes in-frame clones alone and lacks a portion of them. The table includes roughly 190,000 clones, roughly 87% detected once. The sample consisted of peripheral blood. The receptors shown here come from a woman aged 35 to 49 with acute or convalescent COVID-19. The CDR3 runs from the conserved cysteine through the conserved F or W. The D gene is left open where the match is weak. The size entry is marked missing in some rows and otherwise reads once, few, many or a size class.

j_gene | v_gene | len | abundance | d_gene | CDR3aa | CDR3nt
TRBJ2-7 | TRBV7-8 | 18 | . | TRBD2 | CASSLWGTSGRAVYEQYF | TGTGCCAGCAGCTTATGGGGGACTAGCGGGAGGGCCGTATACGAGCAGTACTTC
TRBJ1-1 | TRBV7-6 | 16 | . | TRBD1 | CASSWPGQGSNTEAFF | TGTGCCAGCAGCTGGCCGGGACAGGGTTCGAACACTGAAGCTTTCTTT
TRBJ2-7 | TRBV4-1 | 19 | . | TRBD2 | CASSQDYSGGTYGTYEQYF | TGCGCCAGCAGCCAAGATTATAGCGGGGGAACATACGGGACCTACGAGCAGTACTTC
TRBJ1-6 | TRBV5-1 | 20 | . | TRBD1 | CASSLALGQGLSSYNSPLHF | TGCGCCAGCAGCTTGGCCCTAGGACAGGGATTGAGCTCCTATAATTCACCCCTCCACTTT
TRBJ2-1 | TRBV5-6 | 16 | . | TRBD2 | CASSMASGSSYNEQFF | TGTGCCAGCAGCATGGCTAGCGGGAGTTCCTACAATGAGCAGTTCTTC
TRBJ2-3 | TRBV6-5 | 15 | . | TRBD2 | CASSKTSGGVDTQYF | TGTGCCAGCAGCAAGACTAGCGGGGGGGTGGATACGCAGTATTTT
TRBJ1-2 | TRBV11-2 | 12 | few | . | CASSLTPRGYTF | TGTGCCAGCAGCCTGACCCCGCGGGGCTACACCTTC
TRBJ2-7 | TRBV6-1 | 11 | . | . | CASSDTYEQYF | TGTGCCAGCAGTGACACCTACGAGCAGTACTTC
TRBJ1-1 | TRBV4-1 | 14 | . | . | CASSRMGAGTEAFF | TGCGCCAGCAGCCGGATGGGAGCGGGCACTGAAGCTTTCTTT
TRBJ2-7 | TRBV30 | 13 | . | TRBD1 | CAWRKQGAYEQYF | TGTGCCTGGAGGAAACAGGGGGCTTACGAGCAGTACTTC
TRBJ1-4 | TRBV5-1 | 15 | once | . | CASSGQGLAYEKLFF | TGCGCCAGCAGCGGCCAGGGACTAGCTTATGAAAAACTGTTTTTT
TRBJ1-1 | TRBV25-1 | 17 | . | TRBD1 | CASSEYRRGTGNTEAFF | TGTGCCAGCAGTGAATATAGAAGAGGGACAGGGAACACTGAAGCTTTCTTT
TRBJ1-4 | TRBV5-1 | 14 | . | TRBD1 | CASSFGQGEEKLFF | TGCGCCAGCAGCTTCGGACAGGGGGAGGAAAAACTGTTTTTT
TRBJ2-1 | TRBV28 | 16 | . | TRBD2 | CASSLPLAGIYNEQFF | TGTGCCAGCAGTTTACCCCTAGCGGGAATCTACAATGAGCAGTTCTTC
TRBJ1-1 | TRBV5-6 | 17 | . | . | CASSLAIGGLRGTEAFF | TGTGCCAGCAGCTTGGCCATCGGAGGGCTGAGAGGCACTGAAGCTTTCTTT
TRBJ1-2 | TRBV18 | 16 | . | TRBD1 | CASSPGQGGFNYGYTF | TGTGCCAGCTCACCGGGACAGGGGGGATTTAACTATGGCTACACCTTC
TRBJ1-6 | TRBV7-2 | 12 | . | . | CASSSLNSPLHF | TGTGCCAGCAGCTCCCTGAATTCACCCCTCCACTTT
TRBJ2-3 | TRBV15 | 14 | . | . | CATSQDYRTDTQYF | TGTGCCACCAGCCAGGACTATCGCACAGATACGCAGTATTTT
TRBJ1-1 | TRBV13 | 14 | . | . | CASSRSPRNTEAFF | TGTGCCAGCAGCCGATCGCCGCGGAACACTGAAGCTTTCTTT
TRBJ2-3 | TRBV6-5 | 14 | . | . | CASNIGVSTDTQYF | TGTGCCAGCAATATCGGGGTTAGCACAGATACGCAGTATTTT
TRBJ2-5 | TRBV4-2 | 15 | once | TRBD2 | CASSQEGSGKETQYF | TGTGCCAGCAGCCAAGAGGGTAGCGGGAAAGAGACCCAGTACTTC
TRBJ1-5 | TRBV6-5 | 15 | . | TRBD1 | CATQGRQGSNQPQHF | TGTGCCACCCAGGGTAGACAGGGGAGCAATCAGCCCCAGCATTTT
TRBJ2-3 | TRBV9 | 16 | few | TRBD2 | CASSVVASGYTDTQYF | TGTGCCAGCAGCGTAGTGGCTAGCGGGTACACAGATACGCAGTATTTT
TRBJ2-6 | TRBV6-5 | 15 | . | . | CASSPPGAGANVLTF | TGTGCCAGCAGTCCCCCGGGGGCTGGGGCCAACGTCCTGACTTTC
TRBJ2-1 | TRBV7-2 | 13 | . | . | CASSLGHNNEQFF | TGTGCCAGCAGCTTAGGGCACAACAATGAGCAGTTCTTC